The 27 T cell receptor beta chains reported below all come from one sample, sequenced in a study of beta chain features in type 1 diabetes. Investigators reverse transcribed all isolated RNA, so they sequenced expressed TCRB transcripts. Libraries were prepared by immunoSEQ multiplex PCR; TCRdb keeps only in-frame clonotypes and omits some of them. The repertoire holds 850,000 to 900,000 clones, with roughly 15% as singletons. Material: naive CD4+ T cells from blood. These receptors originate from a woman aged 18 to 35 in good health.

This clone showed up just a few times. The CDR3 DNA reads TGTGCCAGCTCAAAGGGACAGGGAGAGTCGGCTAGTGGCTACACCTTC. As protein: CASSKGQGESASGYTF. The chain joins TRBV18 to TRBJ1-2; 9 bases align to TRBD1. There are 16 residues in the CDR3. CDR1 and CDR2 (germline): KGHSH, LQKENI. Unmatched junction bases numbered 14, after V lost 5 bases and J lost 7 bases.

As concerns this clone: At one end the junction does not follow the germline gene, possibly because of a read error. In DNA form, the CDR3 reads TGTGCTAGCAGCTTAGGACAGTTTTCTGCCGGGGAGCTGTTTTTT. Its protein is CASSLGQFSAGELFF. This sequence joins TRBV7-7 and TRBJ2-2; D perhaps matches TRBD1 (6 bases). CDR3 length equals 15 residues. Germline CDR1 is SSHAT and CDR2 is FNYEAQ (reference sequence).

This clone was found a few times. The chain carries TRBV2 and TRBJ2-2, with no clear D. The V end was cut by 6 bases, the J end by 3 bases, with 11 bases between. This CDR3 is 14 amino acids long. Germline assignment: CDR1 SNHLY and CDR2 FYNNEI. In nucleotides, the CDR3 is TGTGCCAGCAGCGTCGACTCGTACACCGGGGAGCTGTTTTTT. Protein sequence: CASSVDSYTGELFF.

On this clone itself: Other nucleotide sequences in the sample specify the same CDR3. This chain joins TRBV4-2 and TRBJ2-5; 7 nucleotides line up with TRBD2. The CDR3 contains 15 residues. Germline V lookup: CDR1 LGHNA, CDR2 YNFKEQ. After removal of 0 bases from V and 2 bases from J, the junction contained 3 bases not matched to a gene. The CDR3 DNA follows: TGTGCCAGCAGCCAAGATCGCGGGAGTCAAGAGACCCAGTACTTC. Translated, it gives CASSQDRGSQETQYF.

The chain is built from TRBV7-2 and TRBJ1-5, with TRBD1 matching over 7 bases. Germline V CDR1 and CDR2: SGHTA, FQGNSA. V lost 3 bases, J lost 3 bases, and 2 bases stayed unmatched. CDR3 length: 14 residues. DNA for the CDR3: TGTGCCAGCAGCTTCGGGACAGTCAATCAGCCCCAGCATTTT. This gives the protein CASSFGTVNQPQHF. Based on the CDR3 plus reference TRBV7-2 and TRBJ1-5, the full variable domain is GAGVSQSPSNKVTEKGKDVELRCDPISGHTALYWYRQSLGQGLEFLIYFQGNSAPDKSGLPSDRFSAERTGGSVSTLTIQRTQQEDSAVYLCASSFGTVNQPQHFGDGTRLSIL.

The J gene is TRBJ1-2, the V gene TRBV4-3, with D unclear. This CDR3 region has 12 residues. From germline, CDR1 is LGHNA and CDR2 YSLEER. The V end lost 0 bases, the J end lost 7 bases, and 6 bases lay between the germline ends. The CDR3 here is CASSQDQGGYTF. The CDR3 DNA reads TGCGCCAGCAGCCAAGATCAAGGTGGCTACACCTTC.

The chain links TRBV20-1 to TRBJ2-1; D gene unclear. The V end lost 2 bases, the J end lost 8 bases, and 4 bases lay between the germline ends. The germline CDR1 and CDR2 sequences are DFQATT and SNEGSKA (reference sequence). The CDR3 contains 10 residues. The CDR3 is CSARMDEQFF. The CDR3 coding sequence is TGCAGTGCTAGAATGGATGAGCAGTTCTTC.

Here the CDR3 reads CASSGPGQGNTEAFF. The DNA for the CDR3 is TGTGCCAGCAGTGGACCCGGACAGGGGAACACTGAAGCTTTCTTT. The chain uses TRBV6-1 and TRBJ1-1; TRBD1 aligns across 8 bases. Germline assignment: CDR1 MNHNS and CDR2 SASEGT. The CDR3 has 15 amino acids. V shed 4 bases and J 1 base; nucleotides not matched to a gene: 5.

This clone came up a few times. V is TRBV19 and J is TRBJ2-2; 11 bases align to TRBD2. This CDR3 is built from 16 residues. Germline trimming cut 7 bases from V and 0 bases from J; bases unmatched to any gene: 4. Per the germline V gene, CDR1 is LNHDA and CDR2 is SQIVND (reference sequence). The CDR3 spells CASTSSGRSNTGELFF. The DNA of the CDR3 is TGTGCCAGTACCTCTAGCGGGAGGTCGAACACCGGGGAGCTGTTTTTT.

The chain joins TRBV28 to TRBJ1-5; D gene uncertain. The CDR3 sequence is 15 residues long. V lost 3 bases to trimming and J lost 0 bases, with 9 bases between them. Germline CDR1 and CDR2: MDHEN and SYDVKM. Here the CDR3 reads CASSFTPYSNQPQHF. In nucleotides, the CDR3 is TGTGCCAGCAGTTTCACACCGTATAGCAATCAGCCCCAGCATTTT.

J is TRBJ2-7 and V is TRBV11-2; D gene unclear. V lost 3 bases and J lost 5, with 5 bases in between. Germline CDR1 reads SGHAT; CDR2 reads FQNNGV. This CDR3 is 11 amino acids long. CDR3 loop: CASSLWDEQYF. In nucleotides, the CDR3 is TGTGCCAGCAGCTTGTGGGACGAGCAGTACTTC. Full variable domain (missing parts from reference TRBV11-2 and TRBJ2-7): EAGVAQSPRYKIIEKRQSVAFWCNPISGHATLYWYQQILGQGPKLLIQFQNNGVVDDSQLPKDRFSAERLKGVDSTLKIQPAKLEDSAVYLCASSLWDEQYFGPGTRLTVT.

The chain uses TRBV12-5 and TRBJ2-5; no clear D gene. The length of the CDR3 is 13 residues. V shed 1 base and J shed 7 bases, with 10 bases lying between them. Germline-derived CDR1 and CDR2 are LGHNT and FRNRAP. Here the CDR3 DNA reads TGTGCTAGTGGTTTGGCCGGTCTAGGGACCCAGTACTTC. Its protein is CASGLAGLGTQYF. Variable domain in full (rest from reference TRBV12-5 and TRBJ2-5): DARVTQTPRHKVTEMGQEVTMRCQPILGHNTVFWYRQTMMQGLELLAYFRNRAPLDDSGMPKDRFSAEMPDATLATLKIQPSEPRDSAVYFCASGLAGLGTQYFGPGTRLLVL.

This clone was recorded a few times. The chain joins TRBV7-9 to TRBJ2-1; D unclear. The V gene lost 7 bases and the J gene lost 6 bases, with 7 bases spanning the gap. The germline CDR1 and CDR2 sequences are SEHNR and FQNEAQ (reference sequence). The CDR3 contains 11 residues. DNA for the CDR3: TGTGCCAGCACCGACATCAATGAGCAGTTCTTC. This codes for CASTDINEQFF. The variable domain in full, with the rest retrieved from reference TRBV7-9 and TRBJ2-1, is DTGVSQNPRHKITKRGQNVTFRCDPISEHNRLYWYRQTLGQGPEFLTYFQNEAQLEKSRLLSDRFSAERPKGSFSTLEIQRTEQGDSAMYLCASTDINEQFFGPGTRLTVL.

The J gene is TRBJ1-2, the V gene TRBV14; 7 nucleotides align to TRBD1. CDR1 and CDR2 from the germline V gene are SGHDN and FVKESK. The CDR3 is made up of 16 amino acids. Germline trimming cut 1 base from V and 5 bases from J; bases unmatched to any gene: 10. CDR3 sequence (DNA): TGTGCCAGCAGCCAAGCCCCCCGACAGGGTCCTTATGGCTACACCTTC. Its protein is CASSQAPRQGPYGYTF.

Only a few counts were recorded for this clone. This chain links TRBV4-2 with TRBJ2-7; D is perhaps TRBD2 (6 bases). This CDR3 spans 18 amino acids. The V end was cut by 0 bases, the J end by 2 bases, with 20 bases between. CDR1 and CDR2 from the germline V gene are LGHNA and YNFKEQ. CDR3 loop: CASSQDRSGGSLTYEQYF. CDR3 nucleotides: TGTGCCAGCAGCCAAGATCGTAGTGGGGGGTCCTTGACCTACGAGCAGTACTTC.

V usage is TRBV5-1 and J usage is TRBJ2-3, with TRBD1 matching 10 bases. Germline values: CDR1 SGHRS, CDR2 YFSETQ. Unmatched junction bases numbered 2, after V lost 0 bases and J lost 4 bases. The CDR3 sequence is 15 residues long. The CDR3 is CASSLEGQGADTQYF. The CDR3 DNA sequence: TGCGCCAGCAGCTTGGAAGGACAGGGGGCAGATACGCAGTATTTT.

This clone was counted a few times. The genes are TRBV4-3 and TRBJ2-4; D gene ambiguous. Germline V gene lookup returns CDR1 LGHNA and CDR2 YSLEER. Trimming took 4 bases from V and 7 from J, leaving 11 bases between them. This CDR3 has 13 residues. CDR3 residues: CASSRTTSNIQYF. In nucleotides, the CDR3 is TGCGCCAGCAGCCGAACTACTTCGAACATTCAGTACTTC.

This clone turned up a few times. This chain joins TRBV5-1 and TRBJ1-2, with 8 bases fitting TRBD1. The CDR3 runs 15 residues. J lost 6 bases, V lost 3 bases, and 10 bases had no gene match. The germline V gene has CDR1 SGHRS and CDR2 YFSETQ. The CDR3, as DNA: TGCGCCAGCAGCTCGCAGGGGGCGCAGATGGATGGCTACACCTTC. Protein: CASSSQGAQMDGYTF.

This clone was seen more than once but under ten times. The V gene is TRBV7-3, the J gene TRBJ2-1, with TRBD1 as a possible D gene (6 bases). The CDR3 is made up of 15 amino acids. V gave up 2 bases and J gave up 4 bases, with 12 bases separating them. CDR1 is SGHTA and CDR2 is FQGTGA in the germline V gene. This chain's CDR3 is CASSLGQIEYNEQFF. The CDR3 nucleotides read TGTGCCAGCAGCTTAGGACAGATAGAATACAATGAGCAGTTCTTC.

This sequence joins TRBV28 and TRBJ1-2; 8 bases agree with TRBD1. The CDR3 totals 13 residues. Unmatched junction bases numbered 8, after V lost 6 bases and J lost 8 bases. CDR1 is MDHEN and CDR2 is SYDVKM in the germline V gene. CDR3 nucleotide sequence: TGTGCCAGCAGGAGAAGGACAGGGTTCGGCTACACCTTC. Translated: CASRRRTGFGYTF.

In nucleotides, the CDR3 is TGTGCCAGCAGTTCCCCCCCCGGGGACACAGATACGCAGTATTTT. It codes for CASSSPPGDTDTQYF. The rearrangement joins TRBV28 to TRBJ2-3; possibly TRBD2 for D (5 bases). The V end was cut by 4 bases, the J end by 2 bases, with 13 bases between. Germline assignment: CDR1 MDHEN and CDR2 SYDVKM. This CDR3 has 15 residues. Drawing the rest from reference TRBV28 and TRBJ2-3, the complete variable domain is DVKVTQSSRYLVKRTGEKVFLECVQDMDHENMFWYRQDPGLGLRLIYFSYDVKMKEKGDIPEGYSVSREKKERFSLILESASTNQTSMYLCASSSPPGDTDTQYFGPGTRLTVL.

The V call is TRBV20-1, the J call TRBJ2-7; D may be TRBD1 or TRBD2 (5 bases each). Per germline, CDR1 DFQATT and CDR2 SNEGSKA (reference sequence). The V and J ends lost 6 bases and 6 bases respectively, with 12 bases between them. This CDR3 is 11 amino acids long. The CDR3 nucleotides are TGCAGTGCGAGTGGGGGTATCGAGCAGTACTTC. This encodes CSASGGIEQYF.

The chain carries TRBV29-1 and TRBJ1-1, with D possibly matching TRBD1 (5 bases). The length of the CDR3 is 13 residues. V was cut by 3 bases and J by 0 bases, with 8 bases left in between. Per the germline V gene, CDR1 is SQVTM and CDR2 is ANQGSEA. CDR3 in amino acids: CSVDRQLNTEAFF. CDR3 DNA sequence: TGCAGCGTTGACAGACAGTTGAACACTGAAGCTTTCTTT. Together with reference TRBV29-1 and TRBJ1-1, the CDR3 gives the full variable domain: SAVISQKPSRDICQRGTSLTIQCQVDSQVTMMFWYRQQPGQSLTLIATANQGSEATYESGFVIDKFPISRPNLTFSTLTVSNMSPEDSSIYLCSVDRQLNTEAFFGQGTRLTVV.

J is TRBJ2-7 and V is TRBV6-6, with D unresolved. Trimming took off 6 bases at V and 2 bases at J, with 8 bases between the two ends. Germline V lookup: CDR1 MNHNY, CDR2 SVGAGI (reference sequence). CDR3 length: 12 residues. The CDR3 nucleotides read TGTGCCAGCAGCCCCACGACCTACGAGCAGTACTTC. This sequence encodes CASSPTTYEQYF.

Here the CDR3 reads CAISESGGNEQYF. The CDR3 nucleotides read TGTGCCATCAGTGAGTCGGGCGGGAACGAGCAGTACTTC. V and J are TRBV10-3 and TRBJ2-7; tentatively, D is TRBD2 (6 bases). The CDR3 length is 13 residues. V lost 0 bases, J lost 5 bases, and 8 bases lay in between. Germline CDR1 reads ENHRY; CDR2 reads SYGVKD.

Only a few counts were recorded for this clone. The CDR3 nucleotides are TGTGCCAGCAGCTTCCAGGGAAGCTCCTACGAGCAGTACTTC. Translating gives CASSFQGSSYEQYF. The chain joins TRBV5-4 to TRBJ2-7; the D gene is possibly TRBD1 (5 bases). There are 14 residues in the CDR3. Germline V gene lookup returns CDR1 SGHNT and CDR2 YYREEE (reference sequence). V lost 2 bases and J lost 0, with 9 bases in between.

This clone was detected a few times. The chain links TRBV14 to TRBJ2-1, with D unresolved. The V gene lost 1 base and the J gene lost 12 bases, with 10 bases spanning the gap. Germline CDR1 and CDR2: SGHDN and FVKESK. The CDR3 is made up of 12 amino acids. This chain's CDR3 is CASSQVDYAQFF. CDR3 in DNA: TGTGCCAGCAGCCAAGTAGATTACGCGCAGTTCTTC.